This TCR beta chain was sequenced in a study of tumor-infiltrating lymphocytes in localized non-small cell lung cancer. V gave up 0 bases and J gave up 3 bases, with 6 bases separating them. The CDR3 totals 14 residues. Germline V gene lookup returns CDR1 SGHTA and CDR2 FQGNSA. Measured with immunoSEQ multiplex PCR; TCRdb has only the in-frame clones, and not every one. The repertoire holds about 16,000 clones, roughly 70% seen once, with approximately 8.2% in the top ten. The specimen sequenced was lung tumor tissue. This clonotype was sampled from a human donor with non-small cell lung cancer. The chain carries TRBV7-2 and TRBJ2-4; possibly TRBD1 for D (6 bases). CDR3: CASSLADSKNIQYF. For the CDR3, the DNA is TGTGCCAGCAGCTTAGCGGACAGCAAAAACATTCAGTACTTC. The entire variable domain, with the rest obtained from reference TRBV7-2 and TRBJ2-4, is as follows: GAGVSQSPSNKVTEKGKDVELRCDPISGHTALYWYRQSLGQGLEFLIYFQGNSAPDKSGLPSDRFSAERTGGSVSTLTIQRTQQEDSAVYLCASSLADSKNIQYFGAGTRLSVL.